Presented here are 25 T cell receptor beta chains from one specimen sequenced in a study of cytotoxic CD8 clonotypes in ibrutinib-treated CLL. The table came from immunoSEQ multiplex PCR; TCRdb's copy has only in-frame clones and leaves some out. The sample yields approximately 100,000 clones, roughly 57% seen once. The sample in question was PBMCs, obtained after 24 months of ibrutinib treatment. The source of these receptors is a human donor with chronic lymphocytic leukemia.

The chain carries TRBV30 and TRBJ1-1; D uncertain. In germline, CDR1 is GTSNPN, CDR2 SVGIG (reference sequence). There are 12 residues in the CDR3. The V end lost 1 base, the J end lost 1 base, and 4 bases lay between the germline ends. CDR3 residues: CAWSGQNTEAFF. The CDR3, as DNA: TGTGCCTGGAGTGGGCAGAACACTGAAGCTTTCTTT.

This CDR3 reads CASSLGGTGSYGYTF. In DNA form, the CDR3 reads TGCGCCAGCAGCTTGGGGGGGACAGGGTCCTATGGCTACACCTTC. V gene TRBV5-1 combines with J gene TRBJ1-2, with TRBD1 matching over 9 bases. The CDR3 covers 15 residues. The ends lost 0 bases at V and 4 bases at J; junction bases unmatched: 4. CDR1 SGHRS and CDR2 YFSETQ come from the germline V gene.

This clone was recorded many times. The rearrangement links TRBV5-6 to TRBJ2-7; 7 nucleotides match TRBD1. This CDR3 is built from 13 residues. CDR1 SGHDT and CDR2 YYEEEE come from the germline V gene. Losses at the gene ends were 5 bases for V and 7 bases for J; bases not matched to a gene: 9. The CDR3 region has the DNA TGTGCCAGCAGTCCACAGGGGCGGATGGAGCAGTACTTC. Translating it yields CASSPQGRMEQYF.

The chain joins TRBV19 to TRBJ2-7; tentatively, D is TRBD1 (5 bases). Trimming left V 3 bases short and J 3 bases short, with 12 bases between. Germline CDR1 is LNHDA and CDR2 is SQIVND (reference sequence). CDR3 length: 14 amino acids. The CDR3 DNA sequence: TGTGCCAGTAGTATCGTAGGGGTAGTCTACGAGCAGTACTTC. This encodes CASSIVGVVYEQYF.

The chain links TRBV6-5 to TRBJ2-5; TRBD2 is a possible D gene (5 bases). Trimming stripped 5 bases from V and 5 bases from J, with 18 bases between. This CDR3 is built from 15 residues. Per germline, CDR1 MNHEY and CDR2 SVGAGI. The CDR3 is CASSRTGQGGETQYF. The CDR3 DNA follows: TGTGCCAGCAGTCGGACGGGCCAAGGCGGGGAGACCCAGTACTTC.

The rearrangement uses TRBV29-1 and TRBJ1-3; D gene unclear. V was clipped by 1 base and J by 1 base, with 11 bases between them. Germline assignment: CDR1 SQVTM and CDR2 ANQGSEA. The CDR3 contains 15 residues. CDR3 DNA sequence: TGCAGCGTTGAAGGGCCACCGGGGTCTGGAAACACCATATATTTT. Residues: CSVEGPPGSGNTIYF. Supplemented by reference TRBV29-1 and TRBJ1-3, the full variable domain reads SAVISQKPSRDICQRGTSLTIQCQVDSQVTMMFWYRQQPGQSLTLIATANQGSEATYESGFVIDKFPISRPNLTFSTLTVSNMSPEDSSIYLCSVEGPPGSGNTIYFGEGSWLTVV.

The rearrangement links TRBV25-1 to TRBJ2-1; no reliable D call. CDR1 MGHDK and CDR2 SYGVNS come from the germline V gene. The ends were cut back, 2 bases at V and 4 bases at J, with 12 bases in the middle. The CDR3 sequence is 15 residues long. The CDR3 is CASSEPSSGYNEQFF. In nucleotides, the CDR3 is TGTGCCAGCAGTGAACCCTCGTCTGGGTACAATGAGCAGTTCTTC.

The rearrangement links TRBV5-6 to TRBJ1-2, with 8 bases fitting TRBD1. Germline V lookup: CDR1 SGHDT, CDR2 YYEEEE. V trimming: 4 bases; J trimming: 4 bases; junction bases outside the gene matches: 6. This CDR3 spans 14 amino acids. DNA of the CDR3: TGTGCCAGCAGCCAAGGACAGGGCCCCTATGGCTACACCTTC. Its protein is CASSQGQGPYGYTF. The full variable domain, in which reference TRBV5-6 and TRBJ1-2 provide the parts outside the CDR3, is DAGVTQSPTHLIKTRGQQVTLRCSPKSGHDTVSWYQQALGQGPQFIFQYYEEEERQRGNFPDRFSGHQFPNYSSELNVNALLLGDSALYLCASSQGQGPYGYTFGSGTRLTVV.

The rearrangement uses TRBV6-6 and TRBJ1-5, with a tentative D call TRBD1 (6 bases). The length of the CDR3 is 14 residues. Trimming shortened V by 7 bases and J by 4 bases, and 14 bases separated the two germline ends. The germline V gene encodes CDR1 MNHNY and CDR2 SVGAGI (reference sequence). This chain's CDR3 is CASNKGGGNQPQHF. The CDR3 DNA is TGTGCCAGCAATAAGGGGGGTGGGAATCAGCCCCAGCATTTT.

The chain couples TRBV11-1 to TRBJ2-3, with TRBD2 matching over 14 bases. The V gene's germline CDR1 is SGHAT and CDR2 FQDESV (reference sequence). Trimming took 3 bases from V and 6 from J; bases not matched to a gene: 8. The CDR3 has 17 residues. The CDR3 nucleotides are TGTGCCAGCAGCTTGCTGGGGACTAGCGGGGGCCTGGATACGCAGTATTTT. This encodes CASSLLGTSGGLDTQYF.

This clone appeared a few times. CDR3: CAWSVGSGGASEQYF. CDR3 nucleotides: TGTGCCTGGAGTGTCGGAAGCGGGGGGGCAAGCGAGCAGTACTTC. The V call is TRBV30, the J call TRBJ2-7; TRBD2 aligns across 10 bases. The V and J ends lost 0 bases and 6 bases, in that order; junction bases with no gene match: 8. CDR3 size: 15 residues. CDR1 GTSNPN and CDR2 SVGIG come from the germline V gene (reference sequence).

The gene calls are TRBV29-1 and TRBJ1-1; 7 bases align to TRBD1. Germline assignment: CDR1 SQVTM and CDR2 ANQGSEA. The CDR3 length is 12 residues. V shed 3 bases and J 5 bases; nucleotides not matched to a gene: 3. The CDR3 bases are TGCAGCGTTGAGACCAGGGGGACTGAAGCTTTCTTT. Translation: CSVETRGTEAFF.

V and J are TRBV10-3 and TRBJ1-4, with 9 positions matching TRBD1. The CDR3 loop spans 16 amino acids. Germline V gives CDR1 ENHRY, CDR2 SYGVKD. V lost 3 bases and J lost 8; bases outside the gene matches: 10. CDR3 amino acids: CAISDPSGTGYEKLFF. CDR3 nucleotides: TGTGCCATCAGTGACCCCTCCGGGACAGGGTACGAAAAACTGTTTTTT.

The rearrangement links TRBV30 to TRBJ2-5; D call uncertain. The CDR3 sequence is 15 residues long. V was trimmed by 2 bases and J by 2 bases, leaving 15 bases between them. Germline V gene sequence: CDR1 GTSNPN, CDR2 SVGIG (reference sequence). CDR3 nucleotides: TGTGCCTGGAGTAGACTGGCTGTAACGCAAGAGACCCAGTACTTC. The encoded protein is CAWSRLAVTQETQYF.

The J gene is TRBJ2-7, the V gene TRBV28; D not certain. Trimming removed 3 bases from V and 3 bases from J, with 9 bases in between. The germline gives CDR1 MDHEN, CDR2 SYDVKM. The length of the CDR3 is 13 residues. The CDR3 nucleotides are TGTGCCAGCAGTTTGTTCAGTAACTACGAGCAGTACTTC. It yields the protein CASSLFSNYEQYF.

The V gene is TRBV6-5, the J gene TRBJ1-6, with no clear D. Trimming shortened V by 6 bases and J by 0 bases, and 9 bases separated the two germline ends. The CDR3 length is 15 residues. Germline lookup yields CDR1 MNHEY and CDR2 SVGAGI. The CDR3 bases are TGTGCCAGCAGACCCACGTACTCCTATAATTCACCCCTCCACTTT. Its translation: CASRPTYSYNSPLHF.

V usage is TRBV5-4 and J usage is TRBJ1-2, with 8 bases matching TRBD1. The CDR3 consists of 16 residues. With 3 bases clipped from V and 7 bases from J, the junction kept 14 bases outside the gene matches. Germline loops: CDR1 SGHNT, CDR2 YYREEE (reference sequence). The CDR3: CASSSGGAGGGGGYTF. The CDR3 nucleotides read TGTGCCAGCAGCTCTGGCGGCGCAGGGGGCGGGGGTGGCTACACCTTC.

V and J are TRBV7-2 and TRBJ2-5, with D possibly TRBD2 on 6 matching bases. The CDR3 has 13 amino acids. Germline assignment: CDR1 SGHTA and CDR2 FQGNSA. V shed 1 base and J shed 3 bases, with 6 bases lying between them. CDR3 amino acids: CASSLGLEETQYF. CDR3 in DNA: TGTGCCAGCAGCTTAGGACTAGAAGAGACCCAGTACTTC. Using reference TRBV7-2 and TRBJ2-5 for the parts outside the CDR3, the full variable domain is GAGVSQSPSNKVTEKGKDVELRCDPISGHTALYWYRQSLGQGLEFLIYFQGNSAPDKSGLPSDRFSAERTGGSVSTLTIQRTQQEDSAVYLCASSLGLEETQYFGPGTRLLVL.

This clone appeared a few times. This chain connects TRBV28 to TRBJ1-4; D unresolved. There are 17 residues in the CDR3. The germline CDR1 and CDR2 sequences are MDHEN and SYDVKM. V lost 5 bases to trimming and J lost 3 bases, with 19 bases between them. The CDR3 loop is CASSPQPGRRANEKLFF. The CDR3, as DNA: TGTGCCAGCAGTCCCCAGCCCGGCCGGAGGGCTAATGAAAAACTGTTTTTT.

The DNA of the CDR3 is TGTGCCAGCAGGAAGGTCCCCGTGAGCACAGATACGCAGTATTTT. It yields the protein CASRKVPVSTDTQYF. The V and J genes are TRBV2 and TRBJ2-3; D is unresolved. V shed 6 bases and J shed 0 bases, with 13 bases lying between them. The CDR3 is 15 amino acids. Germline V gives CDR1 SNHLY, CDR2 FYNNEI.

The V gene is TRBV5-1, the J gene TRBJ1-6; no reliable D call. CDR1 SGHRS and CDR2 YFSETQ come from the germline V gene. With 0 bases removed from V and 7 bases from J, the gap between germline ends came to 8 bases. The CDR3 loop spans 14 amino acids. CDR3 loop: CASSLVVSNSPLHF. CDR3 sequence (DNA): TGCGCCAGCAGCTTGGTAGTCTCAAATTCACCCCTCCACTTT.

The rearrangement uses TRBV5-1 and TRBJ1-4; a possible D gene is TRBD1 (5 bases). This CDR3 has 15 amino acids. Germline loops: CDR1 SGHRS, CDR2 YFSETQ. V lost 2 bases and J lost 0, with 8 bases in between. The CDR3 region has the DNA TGCGCCAGCAGCTTTGGGGGGACAACTAATGAAAAACTGTTTTTT. Translation: CASSFGGTTNEKLFF.

V gene TRBV7-6 combines with J gene TRBJ2-1; perhaps TRBD2 as D (6 bases). There are 15 residues in the CDR3. With 6 bases removed from V and 8 bases from J, the gap between germline ends came to 20 bases. Germline CDR1 is SGHVS and CDR2 is FNYEAQ. The CDR3 here is CASSSAGIGDDEQFF. CDR3 bases: TGTGCCAGCAGTTCCGCGGGGATAGGGGATGATGAGCAGTTCTTC.

A few counts support this clone. The CDR3 spells CASRPSTASNYGYTF. CDR3 nucleotides: TGTGCCAGCAGGCCCTCTACAGCCTCTAACTATGGCTACACCTTC. This sequence joins TRBV6-1 and TRBJ1-2; D gene unclear. This CDR3 has 15 amino acids. In germline, CDR1 is MNHNS, CDR2 SASEGT. Trimming cost V 6 bases and J 0 bases, with 14 bases left between them.

V gene TRBV14 combines with J gene TRBJ2-7; tentatively, D is TRBD1 or TRBD2 (5 bases each). Trimming shortened V by 1 base and J by 2 bases, and 12 bases separated the two germline ends. Germline CDR1 and CDR2: SGHDN and FVKESK. This CDR3 is built from 15 residues. The CDR3 DNA reads TGTGCCAGCAGCCAAGTCCGGGACGGGCCCTACGAGCAGTACTTC. This codes for CASSQVRDGPYEQYF.